The 5 T cell receptor beta chains below all came from one sample that was sequenced in a study of blood T cell repertoires in COVID-19. Generated by immunoSEQ multiplex PCR, the TCRdb table keeps only in-frame clones and is missing some. The data show approximately 270,000 clones, roughly 80% seen once. The sample was peripheral blood. The receptors were gathered from a man older than 75 with acute or convalescent COVID-19.

The rearrangement joins TRBV19 to TRBJ1-1, with 8 positions matching TRBD1. Germline V gene data show CDR1 as LNHDA and CDR2 as SQIVND (reference sequence). The CDR3 length is 14 residues. The trim removed 7 bases at V and 0 bases at J, leaving 4 bases unmatched. Written as DNA, the CDR3 is TGTGCCAGTATTTTCAGGGGGCTGAACACTGAAGCTTTCTTT. It is translated as CASIFRGLNTEAFF.

The rearrangement links TRBV2 to TRBJ1-6, with TRBD1 matching 7 bases. CDR3 length: 14 residues. Germline V gene sequence: CDR1 SNHLY, CDR2 FYNNEI. V lost 0 bases to trimming and J lost 10 bases; unmatched junction nucleotides: 3. The chain's CDR3 is CASSEAGQRSPLHF. Written as DNA, the CDR3 is TGTGCCAGCAGTGAAGCGGGACAGCGATCACCCCTCCACTTT.

This chain links TRBV2 with TRBJ2-1, with 7 bases aligning to TRBD2. With V trimmed by 8 bases and J by 7 bases, 11 bases remained unmatched. The CDR3 totals 14 residues. CDR1 SNHLY and CDR2 FYNNEI come from the germline V gene. The DNA of the CDR3 is TGTGCCAGCGAGGGGCAGGGACTATGGAATGAGCAGTTCTTC. Residues: CASEGQGLWNEQFF.

The V call is TRBV18, the J call TRBJ1-4, with TRBD1 matching 7 bases. J was trimmed by 4 bases and V by 3 bases; bases with no gene match: 2. The CDR3 spans 14 residues. Looked up from germline, CDR1 is KGHSH and CDR2 is LQKENI. The chain's CDR3 is CASSPGQFNEKLFF. CDR3 sequence (DNA): TGTGCCAGCTCACCGGGACAGTTTAATGAAAAACTGTTTTTT.

The gene calls are TRBV5-5 and TRBJ2-7, with 7 bases aligning to TRBD1. Germline assignment: CDR1 SGHKS and CDR2 YYEKEE (reference sequence). The CDR3 runs 17 residues. V shed 2 bases and J 1 base; nucleotides not matched to a gene: 12. The DNA of the CDR3 is TGTGCCAGCAGCTTACGCGTGGGACAGATGAATTCCTACGAGCAGTACTTC. Its translation is CASSLRVGQMNSYEQYF. Based on the CDR3 plus reference TRBV5-5 and TRBJ2-7, the full variable domain is DAGVTQSPTHLIKTRGQQVTLRCSPISGHKSVSWYQQVLGQGPQFIFQYYEKEERGRGNFPDRFSARQFPNYSSELNVNALLLGDSALYLCASSLRVGQMNSYEQYFGPGTRLTVT.